This is a list of T cell receptor beta chains from one sample in a study of blood T cells in healthy people across ages. TCRdb re-derived calls from the 5' RACE reads in MiXCR, one entry per CDR3 protein. The table shows about 1.7 million distinct CDR3 sequences, with roughly 27% occurring only once. What was sequenced was blood. Source of these receptors: a woman aged 25 to 39 in good health. The CDR3 runs from the conserved cysteine through the conserved F or W. A D gene is named only where the DNA matches it firmly. Part of the rows lack a size; the others show once, few, many or a class for expanded clones.

V gene: TRBV25-1
J gene: TRBJ2-1
D gene: -
clone size: -
CDR3 protein: CASSKLRPGPTSYNEQFF
CDR3 DNA: TGTGCCAGCAGCAAACTTAGACCGGGACCAACATCCTACAATGAGCAGTTCTTC

V gene: TRBV5-5
J gene: TRBJ1-5
D gene: TRBD1
clone size: -
CDR3 protein: CASSFHRGNQPQHF
CDR3 DNA: TGTGCCAGCAGTTTCCACAGGGGGAATCAGCCCCAGCATTTT

V gene: TRBV12-3/TRBV12-4
J gene: TRBJ2-4
D gene: -
clone size: -
CDR3 protein: CASSQYGARTKNIQYF
CDR3 DNA: TGTGCCAGCAGCCAGTATGGGGCCAGAACCAAAAACATTCAGTACTTC

V gene: TRBV11-2
J gene: TRBJ2-3
D gene: TRBD2
clone size: -
CDR3 protein: CASSTSGRADTQYF
CDR3 DNA: TGTGCCAGCAGCACTAGCGGGAGGGCAGATACGCAGTATTTT

V gene: TRBV9
J gene: TRBJ2-5
D gene: TRBD2
clone size: few
CDR3 protein: CASNRLAGSETQYF
CDR3 DNA: TGTGCCAGCAACCGACTAGCGGGCTCAGAGACCCAGTACTTC

V gene: TRBV20-1
J gene: TRBJ2-7
D gene: -
clone size: once
CDR3 protein: CSASGDAAAHEQYF
CDR3 DNA: TGCAGTGCTAGCGGGGACGCCGCCGCCCACGAGCAGTACTTC

V gene: TRBV20-1
J gene: TRBJ2-7
D gene: -
clone size: many
CDR3 protein: CSAKGPHDWGEQYF
CDR3 DNA: TGCAGTGCTAAAGGACCTCACGACTGGGGAGAGCAGTACTTC

V gene: TRBV20-1
J gene: TRBJ2-7
D gene: TRBD2
clone size: -
CDR3 protein: CSAPRAGLLDREQYF
CDR3 DNA: TGCAGTGCCCCCCGGGCGGGACTACTTGATCGCGAGCAGTACTTC

V gene: TRBV10-3
J gene: TRBJ2-5
D gene: -
clone size: few
CDR3 protein: CAISEGTSETQYF
CDR3 DNA: TGTGCCATCAGTGAGGGCACCTCAGAGACCCAGTACTTC

V gene: TRBV2
J gene: TRBJ2-2
D gene: -
clone size: -
CDR3 protein: CATTGTLNTGELFF
CDR3 DNA: TGTGCCACCACCGGGACCCTGAACACCGGGGAGCTGTTTTTT

V gene: TRBV28
J gene: TRBJ2-5
D gene: -
clone size: -
CDR3 protein: CASSLGMSSETQYF
CDR3 DNA: TGTGCCAGCAGTTTGGGGATGTCCTCAGAGACCCAGTACTTC

V gene: TRBV7-3
J gene: TRBJ2-3
D gene: -
clone size: -
CDR3 protein: CASSLYPGTDTQYF
CDR3 DNA: TGTGCCAGCAGCTTATACCCGGGCACAGATACGCAGTATTTT

V gene: TRBV11-2
J gene: TRBJ2-7
D gene: -
clone size: -
CDR3 protein: CASSLFFGTTGGYEQYF
CDR3 DNA: TGTGCCAGCAGCTTATTTTTTGGGACAACCGGGGGATACGAGCAGTACTTC

V gene: TRBV6-5
J gene: TRBJ2-3
D gene: -
clone size: -
CDR3 protein: CASSRWGSRDTDTQYF
CDR3 DNA: TGTGCCAGCAGTAGATGGGGGTCTAGAGACACAGATACGCAGTATTTT

V gene: TRBV12-3/TRBV12-4
J gene: TRBJ2-3
D gene: -
clone size: many
CDR3 protein: CASSPTVTTDTQYF
CDR3 DNA: TGTGCCAGCAGTCCCACAGTTACCACAGATACGCAGTATTTT

V gene: TRBV7-8
J gene: TRBJ2-7
D gene: -
clone size: few
CDR3 protein: CASSLDLRREQYF
CDR3 DNA: TGTGCCAGCAGCTTAGACCTCAGGAGGGAGCAGTACTTC

V gene: TRBV6-2/TRBV6-3
J gene: TRBJ1-5
D gene: -
clone size: -
CDR3 protein: CASSLLKSSNQPQHF
CDR3 DNA: TGTGCCAGCAGTCTATTGAAGAGCTCCAATCAGCCCCAGCATTTT

V gene: TRBV16
J gene: TRBJ2-5
D gene: TRBD1
clone size: -
CDR3 protein: CASSPGQGPPETQYF
CDR3 DNA: TGTGCCAGCAGCCCGGGACAGGGCCCTCCGGAGACCCAGTACTTC

V gene: TRBV20-1
J gene: TRBJ1-2
D gene: TRBD1
clone size: few
CDR3 protein: CGVTRQDRAGYGYTF
CDR3 DNA: TGCGGTGTAACCCGCCAGGACAGGGCAGGCTATGGCTACACCTTC

V gene: TRBV20-1
J gene: TRBJ1-4
D gene: -
clone size: -
CDR3 protein: CSALKVGDEKLFF
CDR3 DNA: TGCAGTGCTCTGAAGGTCGGGGATGAAAAACTGTTTTTT

V gene: TRBV7-3
J gene: TRBJ2-1
D gene: -
clone size: few
CDR3 protein: CASKGTKFSENNEQFF
CDR3 DNA: TGTGCCAGCAAGGGGACCAAATTTTCAGAAAACAATGAGCAGTTCTTC

V gene: TRBV9
J gene: TRBJ2-2
D gene: TRBD2
clone size: few
CDR3 protein: CASSARVAGVTGELFF
CDR3 DNA: TGTGCCAGCAGCGCGAGGGTAGCGGGGGTCACCGGGGAGCTGTTTTTT

V gene: TRBV5-1
J gene: TRBJ1-1
D gene: -
clone size: few
CDR3 protein: CASSETGATEAFF
CDR3 DNA: TGCGCCAGCAGCGAGACAGGAGCCACTGAAGCTTTCTTT

V gene: TRBV20-1
J gene: TRBJ1-1
D gene: -
clone size: -
CDR3 protein: CSAEWTVNTEAFF
CDR3 DNA: TGCAGTGCTGAATGGACGGTGAACACTGAAGCTTTCTTT

V gene: TRBV5-1
J gene: TRBJ2-3
D gene: TRBD1
clone size: -
CDR3 protein: CASSLGDRGRSDTQYF
CDR3 DNA: TGCGCCAGCAGCTTGGGAGACAGGGGGCGATCCGATACGCAGTATTTT

V gene: TRBV18
J gene: TRBJ2-1
D gene: -
clone size: many
CDR3 protein: CASQVGTGWNEQFF
CDR3 DNA: TGTGCCAGTCAAGTCGGAACGGGTTGGAATGAGCAGTTCTTC

V gene: TRBV20-1
J gene: TRBJ2-5
D gene: TRBD2
clone size: few
CDR3 protein: CSADSGRGGETQYF
CDR3 DNA: TGCAGCGCCGATAGCGGGAGGGGAGGTGAGACCCAGTACTTC